This T cell receptor beta chain was captured by sequencing in a study of CD4+ T cells in melanoma. General study findings and limits: CD8+ T cell, macrophage and B cell function reportedly correlated with neoantigen-specific CD4+ T cells. Diverse differentiation states were reported for melanoma neoantigen-specific CD4+ T cells.

About this clone itself: What it binds is unknown.

Assay used: immunoSEQ multiplex PCR; TCRdb lists only in-frame clones, some missing. The data contain some 19,000 clones, around 80% of them singletons. Looked up from germline, CDR1 is SGHRS and CDR2 is YFSETQ. This CDR3 contains 13 residues. Trimming removed 4 bases at V and 6 bases at J, with 13 bases between. This receptor was taken from a human donor with melanoma. The chain links TRBV5-1 to TRBJ1-1; D is ambiguous. DNA for the CDR3: TGCGCCAGCAGCCGATTGGACGGCGCTGAAGCTTTCTTT. Protein product: CASSRLDGAEAFF.